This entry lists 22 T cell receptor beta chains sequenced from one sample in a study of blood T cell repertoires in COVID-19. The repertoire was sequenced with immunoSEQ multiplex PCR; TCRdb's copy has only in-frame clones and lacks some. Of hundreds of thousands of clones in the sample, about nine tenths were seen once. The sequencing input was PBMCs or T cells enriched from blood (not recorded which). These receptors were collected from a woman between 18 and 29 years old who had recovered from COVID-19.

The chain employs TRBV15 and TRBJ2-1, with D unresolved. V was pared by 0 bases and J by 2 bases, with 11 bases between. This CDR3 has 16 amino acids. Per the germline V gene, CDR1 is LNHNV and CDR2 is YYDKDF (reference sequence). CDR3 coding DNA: TGTGCCACCAGCAGAGATCCCGACTCCACCTACAATGAGCAGTTCTTC. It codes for CATSRDPDSTYNEQFF.

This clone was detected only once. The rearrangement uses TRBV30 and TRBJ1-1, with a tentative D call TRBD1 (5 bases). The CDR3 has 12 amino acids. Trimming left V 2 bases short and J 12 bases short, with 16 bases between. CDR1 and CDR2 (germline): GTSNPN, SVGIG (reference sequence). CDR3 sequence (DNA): TGTGCCTGGAGTCCCCAGGCCGGGGGGACTTTCTTT. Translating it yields CAWSPQAGGTFF.

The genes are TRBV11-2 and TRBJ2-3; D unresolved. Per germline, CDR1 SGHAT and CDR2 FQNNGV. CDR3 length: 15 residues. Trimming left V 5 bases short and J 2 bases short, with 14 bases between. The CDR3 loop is CASSTLTHYTDTQYF. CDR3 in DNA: TGTGCCAGCAGCACATTAACCCACTACACAGATACGCAGTATTTT. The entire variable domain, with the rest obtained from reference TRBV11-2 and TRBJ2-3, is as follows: EAGVAQSPRYKIIEKRQSVAFWCNPISGHATLYWYQQILGQGPKLLIQFQNNGVVDDSQLPKDRFSAERLKGVDSTLKIQPAKLEDSAVYLCASSTLTHYTDTQYFGPGTRLTVL.

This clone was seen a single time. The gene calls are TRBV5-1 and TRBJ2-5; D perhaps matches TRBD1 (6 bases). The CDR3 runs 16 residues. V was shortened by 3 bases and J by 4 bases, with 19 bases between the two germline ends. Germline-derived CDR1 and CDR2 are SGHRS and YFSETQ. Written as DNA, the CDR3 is TGCGCCAGCAGCTCTTCAGGACAGCATGGGACAGAGACCCAGTACTTC. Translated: CASSSSGQHGTETQYF.

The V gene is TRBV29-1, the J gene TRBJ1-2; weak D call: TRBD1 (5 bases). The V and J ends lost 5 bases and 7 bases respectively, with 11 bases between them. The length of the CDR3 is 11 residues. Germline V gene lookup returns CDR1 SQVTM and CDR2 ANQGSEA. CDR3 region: CSVIVTGGYTF. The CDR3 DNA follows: TGCAGCGTTATAGTAACAGGTGGCTACACCTTC.

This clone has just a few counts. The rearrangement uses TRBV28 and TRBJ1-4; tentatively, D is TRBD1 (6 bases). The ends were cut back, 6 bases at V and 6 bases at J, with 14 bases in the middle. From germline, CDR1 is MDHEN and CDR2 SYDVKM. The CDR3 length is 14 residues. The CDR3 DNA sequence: TGTGCCAGCAGACGTACAGGGTTATATGAAAAACTGTTTTTT. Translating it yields CASRRTGLYEKLFF. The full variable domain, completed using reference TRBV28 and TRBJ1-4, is DVKVTQSSRYLVKRTGEKVFLECVQDMDHENMFWYRQDPGLGLRLIYFSYDVKMKEKGDIPEGYSVSREKKERFSLILESASTNQTSMYLCASRRTGLYEKLFFGSGTQLSVL.

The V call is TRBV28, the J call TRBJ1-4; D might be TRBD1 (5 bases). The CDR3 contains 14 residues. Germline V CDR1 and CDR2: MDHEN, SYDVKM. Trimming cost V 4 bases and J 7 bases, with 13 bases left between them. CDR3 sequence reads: CASSSRTGGEKLFF. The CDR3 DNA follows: TGTGCCAGCAGTTCCCGGACCGGGGGTGAAAAACTGTTTTTT.

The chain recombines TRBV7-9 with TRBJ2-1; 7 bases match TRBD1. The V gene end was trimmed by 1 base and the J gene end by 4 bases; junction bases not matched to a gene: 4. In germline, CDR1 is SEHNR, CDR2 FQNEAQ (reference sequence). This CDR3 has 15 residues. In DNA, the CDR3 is TGTGCCAGCAGCTTAGGGGCAGGGGGTTACAATGAGCAGTTCTTC. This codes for CASSLGAGGYNEQFF.

Here the CDR3 reads CASSQGLAGVWETQYF. Here the CDR3 DNA reads TGTGCCAGCAGCCAAGGACTAGCGGGAGTGTGGGAGACCCAGTACTTC. The chain recombines TRBV3-1 (or the pseudogene TRBV3-2) with TRBJ2-5; TRBD2 aligns across 12 bases. This CDR3 comprises 16 residues. Germline CDR1 LGHDT, CDR2 YNNKEL (reference sequence). The V gene end was trimmed by 1 base and the J gene end by 5 bases; junction bases not matched to a gene: 5.

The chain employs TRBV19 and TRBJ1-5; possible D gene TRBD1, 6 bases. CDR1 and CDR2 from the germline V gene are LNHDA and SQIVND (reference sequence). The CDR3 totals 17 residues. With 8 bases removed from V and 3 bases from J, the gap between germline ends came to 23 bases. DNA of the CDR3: TGTGCCAGTGCCACACATCCGGCTACAGGGAACAATCAGCCCCAGCATTTT. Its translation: CASATHPATGNNQPQHF.

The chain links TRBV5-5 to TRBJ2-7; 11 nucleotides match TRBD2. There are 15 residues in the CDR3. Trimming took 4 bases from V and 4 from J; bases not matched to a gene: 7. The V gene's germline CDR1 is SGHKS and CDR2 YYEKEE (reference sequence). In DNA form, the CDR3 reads TGTGCCAGCAGCATCGGGCTAGCGGGGGGATACGAGCAGTACTTC. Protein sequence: CASSIGLAGGYEQYF.

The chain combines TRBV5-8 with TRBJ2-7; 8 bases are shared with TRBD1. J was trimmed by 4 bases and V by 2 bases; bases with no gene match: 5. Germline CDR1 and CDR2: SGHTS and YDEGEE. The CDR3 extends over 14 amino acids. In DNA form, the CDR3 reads TGTGCCAGCAGCTTTCAGGGGGCCAGGTACGAGCAGTACTTC. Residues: CASSFQGARYEQYF. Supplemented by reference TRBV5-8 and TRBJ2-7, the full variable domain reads EAGVTQSPTHLIKTRGQQATLRCSPISGHTSVYWYQQALGLGLQFLLWYDEGEERNRGNFPPRFSGRQFPNYSSELNVNALELEDSALYLCASSFQGARYEQYFGPGTRLTVT.

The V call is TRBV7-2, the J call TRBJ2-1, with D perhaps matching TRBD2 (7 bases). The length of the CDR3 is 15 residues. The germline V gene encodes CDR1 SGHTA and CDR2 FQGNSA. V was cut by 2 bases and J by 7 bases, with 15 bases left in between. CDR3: CASSLIRGAGNEQFF. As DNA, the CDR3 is TGTGCCAGCAGCTTAATCCGGGGGGCCGGGAATGAGCAGTTCTTC.

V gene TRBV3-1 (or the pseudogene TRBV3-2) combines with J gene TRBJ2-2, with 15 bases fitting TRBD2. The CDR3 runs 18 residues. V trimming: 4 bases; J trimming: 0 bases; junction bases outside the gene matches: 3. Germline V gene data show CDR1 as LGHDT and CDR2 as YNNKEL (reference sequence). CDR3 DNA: TGTGCCAGCAGCCGTTGGACTAGCGGGGGGGCGAACACCGGGGAGCTGTTTTTT. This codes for CASSRWTSGGANTGELFF.

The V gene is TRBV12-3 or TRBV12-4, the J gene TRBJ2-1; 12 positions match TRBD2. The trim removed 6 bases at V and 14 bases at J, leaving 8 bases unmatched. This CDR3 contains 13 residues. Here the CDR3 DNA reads TGTGCCAGCAGCCAGACTAGCGGGGGAACAGAGTTCTTC. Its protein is CASSQTSGGTEFF.

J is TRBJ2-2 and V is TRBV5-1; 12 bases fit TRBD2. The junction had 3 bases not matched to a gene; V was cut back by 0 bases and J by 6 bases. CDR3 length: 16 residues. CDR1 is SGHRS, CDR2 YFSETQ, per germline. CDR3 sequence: CASSLATSGGPGELFF. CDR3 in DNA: TGCGCCAGCAGCTTGGCGACTAGCGGGGGCCCCGGGGAGCTGTTTTTT.

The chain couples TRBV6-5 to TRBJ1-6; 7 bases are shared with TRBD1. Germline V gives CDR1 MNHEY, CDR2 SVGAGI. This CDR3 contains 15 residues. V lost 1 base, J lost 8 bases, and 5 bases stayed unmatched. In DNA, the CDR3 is TGTGCCAGCAGTTACTTCCGGACAGGAGATTCACCCCTCCACTTT. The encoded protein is CASSYFRTGDSPLHF.

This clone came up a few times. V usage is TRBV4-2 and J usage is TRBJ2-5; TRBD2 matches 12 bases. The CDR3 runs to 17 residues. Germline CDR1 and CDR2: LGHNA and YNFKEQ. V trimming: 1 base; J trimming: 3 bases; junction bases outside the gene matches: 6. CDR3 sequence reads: CASSQGLAGVFEETQYF. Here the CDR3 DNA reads TGTGCCAGCAGCCAAGGACTAGCGGGAGTTTTTGAAGAGACCCAGTACTTC.

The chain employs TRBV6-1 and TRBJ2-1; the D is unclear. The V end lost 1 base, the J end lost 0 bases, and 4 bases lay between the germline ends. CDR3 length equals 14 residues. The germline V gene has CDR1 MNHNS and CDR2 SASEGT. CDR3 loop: CASSEGSSYNEQFF. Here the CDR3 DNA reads TGTGCCAGCAGTGAAGGTAGCTCCTACAATGAGCAGTTCTTC.

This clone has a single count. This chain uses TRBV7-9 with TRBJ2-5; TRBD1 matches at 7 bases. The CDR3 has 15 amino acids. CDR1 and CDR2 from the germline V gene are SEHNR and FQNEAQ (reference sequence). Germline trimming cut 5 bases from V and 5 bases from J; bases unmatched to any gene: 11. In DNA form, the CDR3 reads TGTGCCAGCAGCGGAACAGGGGTTTTCGGGGAGACCCAGTACTTC. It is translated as CASSGTGVFGETQYF. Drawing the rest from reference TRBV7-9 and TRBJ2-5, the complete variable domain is DTGVSQNPRHKITKRGQNVTFRCDPISEHNRLYWYRQTLGQGPEFLTYFQNEAQLEKSRLLSDRFSAERPKGSFSTLEIQRTEQGDSAMYLCASSGTGVFGETQYFGPGTRLLVL.

CDR3 in DNA: TGTGCCAGCAGCAGACGTCCGTTTGACAGGGTATTTCTCCCGAACACTGAAGCTTTCTTT. This gives the protein CASSRRPFDRVFLPNTEAFF. This rearrangement joins TRBV7-8 to TRBJ1-1; 7 nucleotides line up with TRBD1. The CDR3 is made up of 20 amino acids. Per the germline V gene, CDR1 is SGHVS and CDR2 is FQNEAQ. V was pared by 5 bases and J by 1 base, with 22 bases of the junction left unmatched. Full variable domain (outside the CDR3, taken from reference TRBV7-8 and TRBJ1-1): GAGVSQSPRYKVAKRGQDVALRCDPISGHVSLFWYQQALGQGPEFLTYFQNEAQLDKSGLPSDRFFAERPEGSVSTLKIQRTQQEDSAVYLCASSRRPFDRVFLPNTEAFFGQGTRLTVV.

The CDR3 coding sequence is TGTGCCAGCAGCTTAAACCCCCTAGCCTCCTACGAGCAGTACTTC. Amino acids: CASSLNPLASYEQYF. The V and J genes are TRBV7-3 and TRBJ2-7, with TRBD2 as a possible D gene (5 bases). This CDR3 spans 15 amino acids. Germline CDR1 SGHTA, CDR2 FQGTGA. Trimming took 1 base from V and 0 from J, leaving 10 bases between them.